The T cell receptor beta chain under discussion was sequenced for a study of early T cells in non-severe SARS-CoV-2 infection. Study as a whole: Unpaired chains resulted from sequencing bulk RNA of unsorted whole blood. Study outcomes and limitations: In VDJdb matching, anti-spike CD8 responses were favored while private and CD4 specificities went missing.

As concerns this clonotype: The antigen is unknown.

The protocol attached unique molecular identifiers to individual cDNA molecules. MiXCR was run by TCRdb on the 5' RACE reads, yielding one entry per CDR3 protein. The top ten hold about 5.2% of the sample, which has approximately 29,000 distinct CDR3 sequences, about 6.1% seen once. The CDR3 has 15 amino acids. CDR1 and CDR2 (germline): MNHNS, SASEGT. Trimming took 5 bases from V and 6 from J, leaving 19 bases between them. Sequenced: whole blood. The TCR originated in an adult who was a healthcare worker with PCR-confirmed SARS-CoV-2 infection or an uninfected control (not recorded which). The gene calls are TRBV6-1 and TRBJ1-2, with a possible D match to TRBD1 (5 bases). DNA of the CDR3: TGTGCCAGCAGTTCACCGCCCCCGGGGCAGAATGGCTACACCTTC. Translation: CASSSPPPGQNGYTF.